This TCR beta chain was captured by sequencing in a study of cytomegalovirus exposure and HLA in healthy donors. Study conclusions and caveats: Reports credit the classifier with highly specific, highly sensitive diagnosis of cytomegalovirus status.

On this clone: Its antigen is unknown.

The study ran its PCR with 60 Vbeta and 13 Jbeta primers. The repertoire was sequenced with immunoSEQ multiplex PCR; TCRdb's copy has only in-frame clones and lacks some. The sample contains under 200,000 clones, over 65% of which appear only once. The CDR3 is 13 amino acids. The germline gives CDR1 SQVTM, CDR2 ANQGSEA. V gave up 1 base and J gave up 3 bases, with 7 bases separating them. The receptor was isolated from a woman in her forties in good health and CMV-seropositive. Sequencing used PBMCs. The rearrangement uses TRBV29-1 and TRBJ1-3; TRBD1 is a possible D gene (5 bases). The CDR3 sequence: CSVEAGFGNTIYF. The CDR3 DNA reads TGCAGCGTTGAAGCAGGGTTTGGAAACACCATATATTTT.